These T cell receptor beta chains were read from a single sample in a study of blood T cell repertoires in COVID-19. Profiled with immunoSEQ multiplex PCR; TCRdb holds only in-frame clones, not every one. The sample includes 250,000 to 300,000 clones, about 89% of them seen just once. Sequencing was performed on PBMCs or T cells enriched from blood (not recorded which). The receptors come from a human donor in a cohort exposed to, infected with or recovered from COVID-19 (not recorded which). The donor label of this sample is uncertain. Each CDR3 is given with its conserved first and last residue. The D gene is left open where the match is weak. Not all rows give a size; the values are once, few, many and, for expanded clones, a class.

CDR3nt: TGTGCCAGCAGCTCCCCATGGAGCAGGGCCTTAATGCCTTGGCCAAAAGAGACCCAGTACTTC
CDR3aa: CASSSPWSRALMPWPKETQYF
j_gene: TRBJ2-5
d_gene: -
v_gene: TRBV7-3
abundance: -

CDR3nt: TGTGCCAGCACCCGGCGGCCGGACACCGGGGAGCTGTTTTTT
CDR3aa: CASTRRPDTGELFF
j_gene: TRBJ2-2
d_gene: -
v_gene: TRBV28
abundance: -

CDR3nt: TGTGCCAGCAGCCAACCTAATCAGCCCCAGCATTTT
CDR3aa: CASSQPNQPQHF
j_gene: TRBJ1-5
d_gene: -
v_gene: TRBV4-2
abundance: -

CDR3nt: TGTGCCAGCAGCCAAGGGGCTACTTATAATTCACCCCTCCACTTT
CDR3aa: CASSQGATYNSPLHF
j_gene: TRBJ1-6
d_gene: -
v_gene: TRBV3-1/TRBV3-2
abundance: few

CDR3nt: TGCGCCAGCAGCTTGGGGACAGGGGAGGAACAGCCCCAGCATTTT
CDR3aa: CASSLGTGEEQPQHF
j_gene: TRBJ1-5
d_gene: TRBD1
v_gene: TRBV5-1
abundance: few

CDR3nt: TGTGCCACCAGCAGAGCTAAGGGTGGTGCGGGGGCCTACAATGAGCAGTTCTTC
CDR3aa: CATSRAKGGAGAYNEQFF
j_gene: TRBJ2-1
d_gene: TRBD2
v_gene: TRBV15
abundance: -

CDR3nt: TGTGCCAGCAGCCACCCCAAGCGGGGGGCCTCCTACAATGAGCAGTTCTTC
CDR3aa: CASSHPKRGASYNEQFF
j_gene: TRBJ2-1
d_gene: TRBD2
v_gene: TRBV5-4
abundance: -

CDR3nt: TGTGCCAGTAGCCCTGGAGGGGGCGGAGGCTATGGCTACACCTTC
CDR3aa: CASSPGGGGGYGYTF
j_gene: TRBJ1-2
d_gene: TRBD1
v_gene: TRBV19
abundance: -

CDR3nt: TGTGCCAGCAGTTTCACAGGGGGCGCGGATACCGGGGAGCTGTTTTTT
CDR3aa: CASSFTGGADTGELFF
j_gene: TRBJ2-2
d_gene: TRBD1
v_gene: TRBV6-5
abundance: few

CDR3nt: TGCGCCAGCAGCCAAGACCAGAATGAGCAGTTCTTC
CDR3aa: CASSQDQNEQFF
j_gene: TRBJ2-1
d_gene: -
v_gene: TRBV4-3
abundance: -

CDR3nt: TGTGCCAGCAGAGGCAGGGGCTCCTACGAGCAGTACTTC
CDR3aa: CASRGRGSYEQYF
j_gene: TRBJ2-7
d_gene: -
v_gene: TRBV2
abundance: -

CDR3nt: TGTGCCTGGGCCTCCGGGACAGGAAAAAACACCATATATTTT
CDR3aa: CAWASGTGKNTIYF
j_gene: TRBJ1-3
d_gene: TRBD1
v_gene: TRBV30
abundance: -

CDR3nt: TGTGCCAGCAGCCAAGGAGGACTAGCGGGGGGGCTGGGGCAGTTCTTC
CDR3aa: CASSQGGLAGGLGQFF
j_gene: TRBJ2-1
d_gene: TRBD2
v_gene: TRBV14
abundance: -

CDR3nt: TGTGCCAGCTCCGGACTAGCGGGGGATCTAGAGACCCAGTACTTC
CDR3aa: CASSGLAGDLETQYF
j_gene: TRBJ2-5
d_gene: TRBD2
v_gene: TRBV18
abundance: -

CDR3nt: TGTGCTAGTGGTTTGCCTAGCCCCGGGGAGCTGTTTTTT
CDR3aa: CASGLPSPGELFF
j_gene: TRBJ2-2
d_gene: -
v_gene: TRBV12-5
abundance: once

CDR3nt: TGCGCCAGCAGTAAACAGGGGGCTGGAACTAATGAAAAACTGTTTTTT
CDR3aa: CASSKQGAGTNEKLFF
j_gene: TRBJ1-4
d_gene: TRBD1
v_gene: TRBV10-2
abundance: -

CDR3nt: TGTGCCAGCAGCCCCCGGGGGGGAAGGGGGCAGTTCTTC
CDR3aa: CASSPRGGRGQFF
j_gene: TRBJ2-1
d_gene: TRBD2
v_gene: TRBV7-2
abundance: -

CDR3nt: TGTGCCAGTAGTTCCCAAGACAGGGGCTCTAGGTATGGCTACACCTTC
CDR3aa: CASSSQDRGSRYGYTF
j_gene: TRBJ1-2
d_gene: TRBD1
v_gene: TRBV19
abundance: -

CDR3nt: TGTGCCAGCAGTCCCCAGGGTATAAGCGAGCAGTACTTC
CDR3aa: CASSPQGISEQYF
j_gene: TRBJ2-7
d_gene: -
v_gene: TRBV12-3/TRBV12-4
abundance: -

CDR3nt: TGTGCCAGCAGCTTGGGGAGGCGGAATGAAAAACTGTTTTTT
CDR3aa: CASSLGRRNEKLFF
j_gene: TRBJ1-4
d_gene: -
v_gene: TRBV5-6
abundance: -

CDR3nt: TGTGCCAGCAGCTTAGAAACCTCGGGACAGCCCCAGCATTTT
CDR3aa: CASSLETSGQPQHF
j_gene: TRBJ1-5
d_gene: -
v_gene: TRBV7-8
abundance: -

CDR3nt: TGCAGCGTTGGAGGGGGCGAAGCTTTCTTT
CDR3aa: CSVGGGEAFF
j_gene: TRBJ1-1
d_gene: TRBD1
v_gene: TRBV29-1
abundance: -

CDR3nt: TGTGCCAGCTCACCATCCAACAGGGTGGGGTCACCTCAGCCCCAGCATTTT
CDR3aa: CASSPSNRVGSPQPQHF
j_gene: TRBJ1-5
d_gene: -
v_gene: TRBV18
abundance: -

CDR3nt: TGTGCCAGTAGTTCCCGGGTGTCCTATGGCTACACCTTC
CDR3aa: CASSSRVSYGYTF
j_gene: TRBJ1-2
d_gene: -
v_gene: TRBV19
abundance: -

CDR3nt: TGTGCCGTAGCCCCGGGACTAGGCTCCGACGAGCAGTACTTC
CDR3aa: CAVAPGLGSDEQYF
j_gene: TRBJ2-7
d_gene: TRBD2
v_gene: TRBV6-5
abundance: -

CDR3nt: TGTGCCAGCAGCCAAGACACAGGGTACAATGAGCAGTTCTTC
CDR3aa: CASSQDTGYNEQFF
j_gene: TRBJ2-1
d_gene: -
v_gene: TRBV4-2
abundance: -

CDR3nt: TGTGCCAGCTCCGGACCGGGACAGGGATACACTGAAGCTTTCTTT
CDR3aa: CASSGPGQGYTEAFF
j_gene: TRBJ1-1
d_gene: TRBD1
v_gene: TRBV18
abundance: -

CDR3nt: TGCGCCAGCAGCGCGGGGGACGTGGAGACCCAGTACTTC
CDR3aa: CASSAGDVETQYF
j_gene: TRBJ2-5
d_gene: TRBD2
v_gene: TRBV5-1
abundance: -

CDR3nt: TGTGCCAGCAGCTTAAGGGGCCATTACGAGCAGTACTTC
CDR3aa: CASSLRGHYEQYF
j_gene: TRBJ2-7
d_gene: -
v_gene: TRBV11-2
abundance: -

CDR3nt: TGTGCCAGCAGCTCACAGGGGGCCAACGAGCAGTACTTC
CDR3aa: CASSSQGANEQYF
j_gene: TRBJ2-7
d_gene: TRBD1
v_gene: TRBV5-4
abundance: -

CDR3nt: TGTGCCAGCAGCTCCGAAGCAGGGTACTATGGCTACACCTTC
CDR3aa: CASSSEAGYYGYTF
j_gene: TRBJ1-2
d_gene: -
v_gene: TRBV7-9
abundance: -

CDR3nt: TGTGCCAGAAGCCCGGGACTAGCGGGGTTAAAGGCCGGGGAGCTGTTTTTT
CDR3aa: CARSPGLAGLKAGELFF
j_gene: TRBJ2-2
d_gene: TRBD2
v_gene: TRBV5-3
abundance: -

CDR3nt: TGTGCCAGCAGCTTAGATAGCGGGGTCACAGATACGCAGTATTTT
CDR3aa: CASSLDSGVTDTQYF
j_gene: TRBJ2-3
d_gene: TRBD2
v_gene: TRBV11-2
abundance: once

CDR3nt: TGCAGCGTTGTTCCCCCAGGGGGGACCCACTCCTACGAGCAGTACTTC
CDR3aa: CSVVPPGGTHSYEQYF
j_gene: TRBJ2-7
d_gene: -
v_gene: TRBV29-1
abundance: -

CDR3nt: TGTGCCAGCAGTCCCGTAGTACAGGGAGGGTATGGCTACACCTTC
CDR3aa: CASSPVVQGGYGYTF
j_gene: TRBJ1-2
d_gene: -
v_gene: TRBV28
abundance: once

CDR3nt: TGTGCCAGCAGCTTAGGCATATCCGCTAGCTATGGCTACACCTTC
CDR3aa: CASSLGISASYGYTF
j_gene: TRBJ1-2
d_gene: -
v_gene: TRBV13
abundance: -

CDR3nt: TGTGCCAGTAGTAGACCCGGGCAGCCCCAGCATTTT
CDR3aa: CASSRPGQPQHF
j_gene: TRBJ1-5
d_gene: -
v_gene: TRBV19
abundance: -

CDR3nt: TGTGCCAGCAGCTTAGGTGCAGTCCAAGAGACCCAGTACTTC
CDR3aa: CASSLGAVQETQYF
j_gene: TRBJ2-5
d_gene: -
v_gene: TRBV11-2
abundance: -

CDR3nt: TGTGCCAGCAGTTACTCAAGGCTAGTCGGCACTGAAGCTTTCTTT
CDR3aa: CASSYSRLVGTEAFF
j_gene: TRBJ1-1
d_gene: -
v_gene: TRBV6-2/TRBV6-3
abundance: -

CDR3nt: TGTGCCAGCATGGGGGGTAGCTCCTACGAGCAGTACTTC
CDR3aa: CASMGGSSYEQYF
j_gene: TRBJ2-7
d_gene: -
v_gene: TRBV7-9
abundance: -

CDR3nt: TGTGCCAGCAGCCAAGTAGACGCCGGCCGGGATCAGCCCCAGCATTTT
CDR3aa: CASSQVDAGRDQPQHF
j_gene: TRBJ1-5
d_gene: -
v_gene: TRBV4-2
abundance: -

CDR3nt: TGTGCCAGCAGCGTACACAGGGGTACAGATACGCAGTATTTT
CDR3aa: CASSVHRGTDTQYF
j_gene: TRBJ2-3
d_gene: TRBD1
v_gene: TRBV9
abundance: -

CDR3nt: TGCGCCAGCAGCCCAGGGGTAGGCTACGAGCAGTACTTC
CDR3aa: CASSPGVGYEQYF
j_gene: TRBJ2-7
d_gene: -
v_gene: TRBV5-1
abundance: -

CDR3nt: TGCGCCAGCAGTCGACAGGGTACCAATGAGCAGTTCTTC
CDR3aa: CASSRQGTNEQFF
j_gene: TRBJ2-1
d_gene: TRBD1
v_gene: TRBV4-1
abundance: once

CDR3nt: TGTGCCAGCAGCCCCAACCCAACAGGCTTCTCTGGAAACACCATATATTTT
CDR3aa: CASSPNPTGFSGNTIYF
j_gene: TRBJ1-3
d_gene: -
v_gene: TRBV9
abundance: -

CDR3nt: TGTGCCAGCAGCCCAGCCGGGGACAGGGGAAGGAATGAGCAGTTCTTC
CDR3aa: CASSPAGDRGRNEQFF
j_gene: TRBJ2-1
d_gene: TRBD1
v_gene: TRBV11-2
abundance: once

CDR3nt: TGCGCCAGCAGCGCACAGGGTTATCAGCCCCAGCATTTT
CDR3aa: CASSAQGYQPQHF
j_gene: TRBJ1-5
d_gene: -
v_gene: TRBV4-1
abundance: -

CDR3nt: TGTGCCAGTAGTATAGATAAAAAGCCCCAGCATTTT
CDR3aa: CASSIDKKPQHF
j_gene: TRBJ1-5
d_gene: -
v_gene: TRBV19
abundance: few

CDR3nt: TGCAGCGTTGAAGAGGACACGTCCTACAATGAGCAGTTCTTC
CDR3aa: CSVEEDTSYNEQFF
j_gene: TRBJ2-1
d_gene: -
v_gene: TRBV29-1
abundance: -

CDR3nt: TGTGCCAGCAGCCCCCGGACGGGGGGTCGTTCCGAGCAGTACTTC
CDR3aa: CASSPRTGGRSEQYF
j_gene: TRBJ2-7
d_gene: TRBD2
v_gene: TRBV6-2/TRBV6-3
abundance: -

CDR3nt: TGCAGTGCCAGTTTTGGTTTAACTCGGAGCAATCAGCCCCAGCATTTT
CDR3aa: CSASFGLTRSNQPQHF
j_gene: TRBJ1-5
d_gene: -
v_gene: TRBV20-1
abundance: -

CDR3nt: TGTGCTAGTGGTTTGTGGGGGCAGGGGATTTTCATATCACCCCTCCACTTT
CDR3aa: CASGLWGQGIFISPLHF
j_gene: TRBJ1-6
d_gene: -
v_gene: TRBV12-5
abundance: -

CDR3nt: TGTGCCAGCAGTGAACGACAGGGTTACCCCATCAATCAGCCCCAGCATTTT
CDR3aa: CASSERQGYPINQPQHF
j_gene: TRBJ1-5
d_gene: TRBD1
v_gene: TRBV6-1
abundance: -

CDR3nt: TGTGCCAGCAGCGGACAGAGCCTGAACACTGAAGCTTTCTTT
CDR3aa: CASSGQSLNTEAFF
j_gene: TRBJ1-1
d_gene: -
v_gene: TRBV9
abundance: -

CDR3nt: TGTGCCAGCAGAGAGACGGGAGACTACGAGCAGTACTTC
CDR3aa: CASRETGDYEQYF
j_gene: TRBJ2-7
d_gene: -
v_gene: TRBV27
abundance: once

CDR3nt: TGCGCCAGCAGCTCGGGACAGGGGGCTCCTGAAGCTTTCTTT
CDR3aa: CASSSGQGAPEAFF
j_gene: TRBJ1-1
d_gene: TRBD1
v_gene: TRBV5-1
abundance: -

CDR3nt: TGTGCCAGCAGCCCCACTCACTCCCCCCCCCACGTCTGGGCCAACGTCCTGACTTTC
CDR3aa: CASSPTHSPPHVWANVLTF
j_gene: TRBJ2-6
d_gene: -
v_gene: TRBV3-1/TRBV3-2
abundance: -